A selection of T cell receptor beta chains follows, all from one sample in a study of blood T cell repertoires in COVID-19. Assay used: immunoSEQ multiplex PCR; TCRdb lists only in-frame clones, some missing. The profile covers about 200,000 clones, with about 90% appearing a single time and roughly 2% taken by the ten largest. Specimen: peripheral blood. These TCRs come from a woman aged 45-59 years with acute or convalescent COVID-19. The CDR3 runs from the conserved cysteine through the conserved F or W. Fields, in order: clone size, V gene, D gene, J gene, CDR3 protein, CDR3 DNA. A D gene is named only where the DNA matches it firmly. Clone size appears in some rows only: once, few, many, or a class for an expanded clone.

clone_size: -
v_call: TRBV5-1
d_call: -
j_call: TRBJ2-3
cdr3_aa: CASSLVRQLGTDTQYF
cdr3_nt: TGCGCCAGCAGCTTGGTTCGGCAGCTAGGCACAGATACGCAGTATTTT

clone_size: -
v_call: TRBV7-9
d_call: -
j_call: TRBJ2-7
cdr3_aa: CASSLPGSSAYEQYF
cdr3_nt: TGTGCCAGCAGCCTACCGGGGTCTTCGGCCTACGAGCAGTACTTC

clone_size: -
v_call: TRBV5-1
d_call: TRBD1
j_call: TRBJ1-2
cdr3_aa: CASSPATGNYGYTF
cdr3_nt: TGCGCCAGCAGCCCCGCGACAGGGAACTATGGCTACACCTTC

clone_size: -
v_call: TRBV28
d_call: TRBD1
j_call: TRBJ2-6
cdr3_aa: CASSPGTGGSGANVLTF
cdr3_nt: TGTGCCAGCAGTCCCGGGACAGGGGGCTCTGGGGCCAACGTCCTGACTTTC

clone_size: once
v_call: TRBV24-1
d_call: TRBD2
j_call: TRBJ2-3
cdr3_aa: CATSDASGGAPDTQYF
cdr3_nt: TGTGCCACCAGTGACGCTAGCGGGGGGGCACCAGATACGCAGTATTTT

clone_size: -
v_call: TRBV9
d_call: TRBD1
j_call: TRBJ2-5
cdr3_aa: CASSAFDRGLETQYF
cdr3_nt: TGTGCCAGCAGCGCGTTCGACAGGGGGCTCGAGACCCAGTACTTC

clone_size: -
v_call: TRBV6-5
d_call: TRBD1
j_call: TRBJ1-6
cdr3_aa: CASSRIGTDNSPLHF
cdr3_nt: TGTGCCAGCAGTCGAATAGGGACAGACAATTCACCCCTCCACTTT

clone_size: -
v_call: TRBV6-5
d_call: TRBD1
j_call: TRBJ2-2
cdr3_aa: CASRGDRGTGELFF
cdr3_nt: TGTGCCAGCAGGGGGGACAGGGGCACCGGGGAGCTGTTTTTT

clone_size: -
v_call: TRBV21-1
d_call: -
j_call: TRBJ2-5
cdr3_aa: CASSALGTERKETQYF
cdr3_nt: TGTGCCAGCAGCGCCCTGGGGACAGAACGGAAAGAGACCCAGTACTTC

clone_size: -
v_call: TRBV4-1
d_call: TRBD1
j_call: TRBJ1-2
cdr3_aa: CASSPEGGTGYGYTF
cdr3_nt: TGCGCCAGCAGCCCGGAGGGGGGGACAGGCTATGGCTACACCTTC

clone_size: -
v_call: TRBV30
d_call: TRBD2
j_call: TRBJ2-4
cdr3_aa: CAWSVPGGVAKNIQYF
cdr3_nt: TGTGCCTGGAGTGTCCCCGGGGGGGTAGCCAAAAACATTCAGTACTTC

clone_size: -
v_call: TRBV20-1
d_call: -
j_call: TRBJ1-1
cdr3_aa: CSARAGNTEAFF
cdr3_nt: TGCAGTGCTCGTGCAGGGAACACTGAAGCTTTCTTT

clone_size: -
v_call: TRBV5-1
d_call: -
j_call: TRBJ2-3
cdr3_aa: CASSLGAGVIVDTQYF
cdr3_nt: TGCGCCAGCAGCTTGGGGGCAGGGGTAATTGTAGATACGCAGTATTTT

clone_size: -
v_call: TRBV3-1/TRBV3-2
d_call: -
j_call: TRBJ2-1
cdr3_aa: CASSQGGHSYNEQFF
cdr3_nt: TGTGCCAGCAGCCAAGGGGGCCACTCCTACAATGAGCAGTTCTTC

clone_size: -
v_call: TRBV5-4
d_call: TRBD1
j_call: TRBJ2-6
cdr3_aa: CASSATGGLSGANVLTF
cdr3_nt: TGTGCCAGCAGCGCGACAGGGGGACTCTCTGGGGCCAACGTCCTGACTTTC

clone_size: -
v_call: TRBV7-9
d_call: TRBD1
j_call: TRBJ2-2
cdr3_aa: CASSRPGGAYTGELFF
cdr3_nt: TGTGCCAGCAGCAGGCCAGGGGGCGCTTACACCGGGGAGCTGTTTTTT

clone_size: -
v_call: TRBV6-2/TRBV6-3
d_call: -
j_call: TRBJ2-1
cdr3_aa: CASSPYRERFF
cdr3_nt: TGTGCCAGCAGCCCTTACAGGGAACGGTTCTTC

clone_size: -
v_call: TRBV27
d_call: -
j_call: TRBJ1-5
cdr3_aa: CASSLSSGLNQPQHF
cdr3_nt: TGTGCCAGCAGTTTATCGTCGGGTCTGAATCAGCCCCAGCATTTT

clone_size: -
v_call: TRBV3-1/TRBV3-2
d_call: -
j_call: TRBJ2-7
cdr3_aa: CASSQAPEVYEQYF
cdr3_nt: TGTGCCAGCAGCCAAGCCCCGGAGGTTTACGAGCAGTACTTC

clone_size: -
v_call: TRBV5-1
d_call: -
j_call: TRBJ2-1
cdr3_aa: CASSPAGRNEQFF
cdr3_nt: TGCGCCAGCAGCCCGGCGGGGAGGAATGAGCAGTTCTTC

clone_size: -
v_call: TRBV5-4
d_call: -
j_call: TRBJ2-5
cdr3_aa: CASSSGDSEETQYF
cdr3_nt: TGTGCCAGCAGCTCGGGGGACAGCGAAGAGACCCAGTACTTC

clone_size: -
v_call: TRBV5-4
d_call: TRBD1
j_call: TRBJ1-6
cdr3_aa: CASSFSGTGGSSYNSPLHF
cdr3_nt: TGTGCCAGCAGCTTCTCCGGGACAGGGGGCAGCTCCTATAATTCACCCCTCCACTTT

clone_size: few
v_call: TRBV6-5
d_call: -
j_call: TRBJ2-2
cdr3_aa: CASSYSWQGGSGELFF
cdr3_nt: TGTGCCAGCAGTTACTCGTGGCAGGGGGGAAGCGGGGAGCTGTTTTTT

clone_size: -
v_call: TRBV15
d_call: -
j_call: TRBJ1-4
cdr3_aa: CATSLTGFGSPTNEKLFF
cdr3_nt: TGTGCCACCAGCCTGACAGGTTTTGGGTCCCCAACTAATGAAAAACTGTTTTTT

clone_size: -
v_call: TRBV29-1
d_call: -
j_call: TRBJ2-1
cdr3_aa: CSVAADTHNEQFF
cdr3_nt: TGCAGCGTTGCGGCGGACACACACAATGAGCAGTTCTTC

clone_size: -
v_call: TRBV7-2
d_call: TRBD2
j_call: TRBJ2-3
cdr3_aa: CASSRRGAAGARDTQYF
cdr3_nt: TGTGCCAGCAGCAGGAGGGGAGCAGCGGGGGCACGAGATACGCAGTATTTT

clone_size: -
v_call: TRBV11-1
d_call: -
j_call: TRBJ2-3
cdr3_aa: CASSLATRHTDTQYF
cdr3_nt: TGTGCCAGCAGTTTAGCGACCCGACACACAGATACGCAGTATTTT

clone_size: -
v_call: TRBV19
d_call: -
j_call: TRBJ1-2
cdr3_aa: CASSPDDSKRGYTF
cdr3_nt: TGTGCCAGTAGTCCCGACGACAGTAAGCGTGGCTACACCTTC

clone_size: -
v_call: TRBV19
d_call: -
j_call: TRBJ1-6
cdr3_aa: CASSNQGEDNSPLHF
cdr3_nt: TGTGCCAGTAGTAACCAGGGTGAGGATAATTCACCCCTCCACTTT

clone_size: once
v_call: TRBV25-1
d_call: -
j_call: TRBJ1-6
cdr3_aa: CASSEYAGLNNSPLHF
cdr3_nt: TGTGCCAGCAGTGAATATGCGGGACTGAATAATTCACCCCTCCACTTT

clone_size: -
v_call: TRBV10-3
d_call: TRBD1
j_call: TRBJ2-3
cdr3_aa: CAISETRGTGVGTDTQYF
cdr3_nt: TGTGCCATCAGTGAAACACGGGGGACAGGGGTCGGCACAGATACGCAGTATTTT

clone_size: once
v_call: TRBV11-2
d_call: -
j_call: TRBJ1-5
cdr3_aa: CASSPYGNQPQHF
cdr3_nt: TGTGCCAGCAGCCCCTATGGCAATCAGCCCCAGCATTTT

clone_size: -
v_call: TRBV3-1/TRBV3-2
d_call: TRBD2
j_call: TRBJ2-7
cdr3_aa: CASSRAGGAYEQYF
cdr3_nt: TGTGCCAGCAGCCGCGCGGGAGGGGCCTACGAGCAGTACTTC

clone_size: -
v_call: TRBV5-1
d_call: -
j_call: TRBJ1-1
cdr3_aa: CASSLDSLNTEAFF
cdr3_nt: TGCGCCAGCAGCTTGGACAGTCTGAACACTGAAGCTTTCTTT

clone_size: -
v_call: TRBV4-3
d_call: TRBD1
j_call: TRBJ2-1
cdr3_aa: CASSLRQGYNEQFF
cdr3_nt: TGCGCCAGCAGCCTCCGACAGGGATACAATGAGCAGTTCTTC

clone_size: -
v_call: TRBV4-3
d_call: -
j_call: TRBJ2-7
cdr3_aa: CASSQVSSGAYEQYF
cdr3_nt: TGCGCCAGCAGCCAAGTCTCGTCCGGAGCATACGAGCAGTACTTC

clone_size: -
v_call: TRBV24-1
d_call: -
j_call: TRBJ2-5
cdr3_aa: CATSLGETQYF
cdr3_nt: TGTGCCACCAGTCTAGGAGAGACCCAGTACTTC

clone_size: -
v_call: TRBV15
d_call: -
j_call: TRBJ2-1
cdr3_aa: CATSPVGNNEQFF
cdr3_nt: TGTGCCACCAGCCCGGTGGGCAACAATGAGCAGTTCTTC

clone_size: -
v_call: TRBV14
d_call: TRBD1
j_call: TRBJ1-1
cdr3_aa: CASSQDMGGRGRTEAFF
cdr3_nt: TGTGCCAGCAGCCAAGATATGGGGGGCAGGGGGAGGACTGAAGCTTTCTTT

clone_size: -
v_call: TRBV7-2
d_call: -
j_call: TRBJ1-4
cdr3_aa: CASSPFTYEKLFF
cdr3_nt: TGTGCCAGCAGCCCTTTTACTTACGAAAAACTGTTTTTT

clone_size: -
v_call: TRBV2
d_call: -
j_call: TRBJ1-5
cdr3_aa: CASGASGLSNQPQHF
cdr3_nt: TGTGCCAGCGGGGCATCAGGGTTAAGCAATCAGCCCCAGCATTTT

clone_size: -
v_call: TRBV7-2
d_call: -
j_call: TRBJ2-5
cdr3_aa: CASSAAETQYF
cdr3_nt: TGTGCCAGCAGCGCCGCGGAGACCCAGTACTTC

clone_size: -
v_call: TRBV4-1
d_call: -
j_call: TRBJ2-3
cdr3_aa: CASSQPQKPDTQYF
cdr3_nt: TGCGCCAGCAGCCAGCCACAGAAGCCAGATACGCAGTATTTT

clone_size: -
v_call: TRBV7-2
d_call: -
j_call: TRBJ2-3
cdr3_aa: CASLSVRGSTDTQYF
cdr3_nt: TGTGCCAGCCTTTCGGTCCGGGGAAGCACAGATACGCAGTATTTT

clone_size: -
v_call: TRBV19
d_call: -
j_call: TRBJ2-1
cdr3_aa: CAIRGGNYNEQFF
cdr3_nt: TGTGCCATACGCGGAGGGAATTACAATGAGCAGTTCTTC

clone_size: -
v_call: TRBV28
d_call: -
j_call: TRBJ2-2
cdr3_aa: CASSLLGAFDTGELFF
cdr3_nt: TGTGCCAGCAGTTTACTAGGAGCGTTTGACACCGGGGAGCTGTTTTTT

clone_size: -
v_call: TRBV4-2
d_call: TRBD2
j_call: TRBJ2-1
cdr3_aa: CASSQVASGENEQFF
cdr3_nt: TGTGCCAGCAGCCAAGTGGCTAGCGGGGAAAATGAGCAGTTCTTC

clone_size: -
v_call: TRBV7-2
d_call: TRBD1
j_call: TRBJ1-1
cdr3_aa: CASSSGTGERNTEAFF
cdr3_nt: TGTGCCAGCAGCTCCGGGACAGGGGAGAGAAACACTGAAGCTTTCTTT

clone_size: -
v_call: TRBV6-5
d_call: -
j_call: TRBJ2-7
cdr3_aa: CASTLYDEQYF
cdr3_nt: TGTGCCAGCACTCTATATGACGAGCAGTACTTC

clone_size: -
v_call: TRBV7-2
d_call: -
j_call: TRBJ2-7
cdr3_aa: CASSLVVSYEQYF
cdr3_nt: TGTGCCAGCAGCTTAGTTGTCAGCTACGAGCAGTACTTC

clone_size: -
v_call: TRBV5-1
d_call: -
j_call: TRBJ1-2
cdr3_aa: CASSLGSDGYYGYTF
cdr3_nt: TGCGCCAGCAGCTTGGGTTCTGACGGGTACTATGGCTACACCTTC